What follows describes a single TCR beta chain. Source study methods: Estimation of nucleated cell counts was performed using reference gene primer amplification. Using immunoSEQ multiplex PCR, the repertoire was profiled, and TCRdb retains in-frame clones only, with some absent. V and J calls plus clone size are reproduced from that table; the DNA served to infer D and trimming. The repertoire consists of around 140,000 clones, with about four fifths occurring once and the leading ten covering 1.6%. V lost 6 bases, J lost 0 bases, and 19 bases lay in between. The CDR3 sequence is 17 residues long. Germline V gives CDR1 MGHRA, CDR2 YSYEKL. The data originate from a study of blood T cell repertoires in COVID-19. Study at large: Acute-phase and convalescent COVID-19 samples originated in the United States, Italy and Spain. T cells, B-cell-depleted T cells, or PBMCs provided the cDNA or gDNA that served as material.

The chain employs TRBV4-1 and TRBJ2-3; D gene ambiguous. The sequence derives from a human donor in a cohort sampled during active COVID-19. The specimen sequenced was peripheral blood. The CDR3 is CASSQRPPQFSTDTQYF. Written as DNA, the CDR3 is TGCGCCAGCAGTCAACGCCCACCCCAGTTTAGCACAGATACGCAGTATTTT.